The clone carrying this T cell receptor beta chain was observed at least ten times. Its target is not known. Construction of the TCR beta libraries employed iRepertoire HTBI primers in conjunction with Arm-PCR of CDR3 regions. TCRdb recomputed calls from the multiplex PCR reads with MiXCR, one row per CDR3 protein. The sample yields hundreds of thousands of distinct CDR3 sequences, around 16% seen once. Trimming shortened V by 0 bases and J by 7 bases, and 11 bases separated the two germline ends. The germline V gene has CDR1 SGHRS and CDR2 YFSETQ. There are 15 residues in the CDR3. Time point here: newly diagnosed GD, antithyroid drugs for less than 3 months. Generation of the TCR library employed RNA extracted from PBMCs. One endocrinology department in Xi'an, China, was where patients came from. This entry comes from a study of regulatory T cells in long-lasting Graves disease. General observations from the study: Those with persistent disease had in common more public clonotypes (about 2,700) than new patients (966).

These same records also appear under a second study, on T cells in Graves' hyperthyroidism and ophthalmopathy. This second study says: A first-round RT-PCR of the TCR CDR3 used the HTBI primer set.

This sequence joins TRBV5-1 and TRBJ1-6, with D possibly matching TRBD1 (5 bases). This sequence was found in a woman aged 35-60 years with Graves disease. Sequencing used peripheral blood mononuclear cells (PBMCs), obtained at new diagnosis, from a patient treated with antithyroid drugs. This CDR3 reads CASSLGDSGNSPLHF. The CDR3 nucleotides are TGCGCCAGCAGCTTGGGAGACAGCGGAAATTCACCCCTCCACTTT.